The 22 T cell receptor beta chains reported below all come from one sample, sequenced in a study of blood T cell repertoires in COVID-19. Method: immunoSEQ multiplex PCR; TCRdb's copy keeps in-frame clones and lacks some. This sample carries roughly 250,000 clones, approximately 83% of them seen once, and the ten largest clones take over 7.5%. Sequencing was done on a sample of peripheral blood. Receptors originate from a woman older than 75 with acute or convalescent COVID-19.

The CDR3 coding sequence is TGTGCAAGTCGCCCTCGAGGGCCCCCTAGGAAAGGCTACACCTTC. It is translated as CASRPRGPPRKGYTF. The V and J genes are TRBV12-2 and TRBJ1-2. TRBV12-2 is tagged as a pseudogene. The CDR3 has 15 amino acids.

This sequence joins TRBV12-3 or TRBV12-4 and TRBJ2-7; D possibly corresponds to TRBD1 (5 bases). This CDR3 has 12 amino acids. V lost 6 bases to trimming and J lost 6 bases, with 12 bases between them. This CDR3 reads CASSYTGTEQYF. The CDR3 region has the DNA TGTGCCAGCAGCTACACAGGTACCGAGCAGTACTTC.

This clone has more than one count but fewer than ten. The CDR3 coding sequence is TGTGCCAGTAGTTCCGAAATTCCACTCTCCTATAATTCACCCCTCCACTTT. Its protein product is CASSSEIPLSYNSPLHF. V gene TRBV19 combines with J gene TRBJ1-6; no clear D gene. CDR3 length: 17 amino acids. The V and J ends lost 5 bases and 0 bases respectively, with 14 bases between them. CDR1 is LNHDA and CDR2 is SQIVND in the germline V gene (reference sequence).

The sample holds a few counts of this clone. The CDR3 region is CASSTRTGRKAFF. CDR3 bases: TGTGCCAGTAGTACAAGGACAGGACGTAAAGCTTTCTTT. The V gene is TRBV19, the J gene TRBJ1-1, with 7 bases aligning to TRBD1. V lost 4 bases, J lost 9 bases, and 8 bases stayed unmatched. The CDR3 is made up of 13 amino acids. Per germline, CDR1 LNHDA and CDR2 SQIVND (reference sequence).

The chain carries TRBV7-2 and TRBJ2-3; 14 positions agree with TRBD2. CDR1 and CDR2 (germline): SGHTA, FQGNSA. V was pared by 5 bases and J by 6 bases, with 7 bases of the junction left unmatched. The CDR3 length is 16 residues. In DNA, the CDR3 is TGTGCCAGCAGCCCCCGGACTAGCGGGGGGTTGGATACGCAGTATTTT. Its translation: CASSPRTSGGLDTQYF.

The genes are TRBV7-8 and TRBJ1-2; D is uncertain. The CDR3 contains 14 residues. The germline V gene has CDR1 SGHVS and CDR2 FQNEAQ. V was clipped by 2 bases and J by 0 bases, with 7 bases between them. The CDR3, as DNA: TGTGCCAGCAGCTTAAGTAGATCTAACTATGGCTACACCTTC. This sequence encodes CASSLSRSNYGYTF.

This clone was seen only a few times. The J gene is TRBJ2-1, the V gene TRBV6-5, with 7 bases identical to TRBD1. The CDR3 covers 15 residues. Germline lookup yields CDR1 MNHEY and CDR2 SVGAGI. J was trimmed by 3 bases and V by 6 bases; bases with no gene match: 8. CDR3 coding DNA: TGTGCCAGCAGCCTAGACAGGGTCAACTACAATGAGCAGTTCTTC. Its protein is CASSLDRVNYNEQFF.

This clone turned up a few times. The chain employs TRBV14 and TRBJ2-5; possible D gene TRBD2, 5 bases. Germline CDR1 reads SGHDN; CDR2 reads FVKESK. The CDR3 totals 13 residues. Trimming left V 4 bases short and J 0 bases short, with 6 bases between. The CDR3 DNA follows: TGTGCCAGCAGCCGGAGGTACCAAGAGACCCAGTACTTC. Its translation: CASSRRYQETQYF.

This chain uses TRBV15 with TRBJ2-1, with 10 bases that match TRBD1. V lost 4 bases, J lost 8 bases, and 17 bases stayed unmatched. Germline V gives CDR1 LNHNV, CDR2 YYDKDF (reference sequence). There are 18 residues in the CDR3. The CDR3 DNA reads TGTGCCACCAGCACCCAGGACAGGGGGGGGAGCGGGCCGCATGAGCAGTTCTTC. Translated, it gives CATSTQDRGGSGPHEQFF.

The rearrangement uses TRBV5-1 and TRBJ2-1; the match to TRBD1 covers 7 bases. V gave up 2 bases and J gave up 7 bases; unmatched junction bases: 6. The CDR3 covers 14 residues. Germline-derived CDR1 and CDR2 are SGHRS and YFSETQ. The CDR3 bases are TGCGCCAGCAGCTTAGAGGGGGCCACAAATGAGCAGTTCTTC. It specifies CASSLEGATNEQFF.

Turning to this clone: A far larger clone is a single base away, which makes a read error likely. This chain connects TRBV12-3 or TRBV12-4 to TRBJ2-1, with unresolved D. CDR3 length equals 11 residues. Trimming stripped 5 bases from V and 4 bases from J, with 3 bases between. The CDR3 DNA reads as TGTGCCAGCAGTGAGTACAATGAGCAGTTCTTC. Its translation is CASSEYNEQFF.

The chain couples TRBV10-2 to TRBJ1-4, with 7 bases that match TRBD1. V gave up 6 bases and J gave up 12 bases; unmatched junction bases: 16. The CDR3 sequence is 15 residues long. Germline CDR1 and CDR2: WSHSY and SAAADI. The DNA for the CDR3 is TGCGCCAGCAGCAGATGGGGGACAGATATTTCGGAACTGTTTTTT. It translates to CASSRWGTDISELFF.

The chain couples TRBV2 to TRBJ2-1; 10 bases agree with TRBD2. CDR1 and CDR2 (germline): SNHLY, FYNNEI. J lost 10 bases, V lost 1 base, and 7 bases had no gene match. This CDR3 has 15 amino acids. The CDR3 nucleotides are TGTGCCAGCAGTGAAGTAGCGGGGGGCTCCGGGGAGCAGTTCTTC. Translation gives CASSEVAGGSGEQFF.

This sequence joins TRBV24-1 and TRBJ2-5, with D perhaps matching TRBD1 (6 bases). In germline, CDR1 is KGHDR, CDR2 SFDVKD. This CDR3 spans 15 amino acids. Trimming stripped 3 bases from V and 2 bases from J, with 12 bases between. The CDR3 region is CATSDPSDRQETQYF. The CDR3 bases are TGTGCCACCAGTGATCCATCGGACAGACAAGAGACCCAGTACTTC.

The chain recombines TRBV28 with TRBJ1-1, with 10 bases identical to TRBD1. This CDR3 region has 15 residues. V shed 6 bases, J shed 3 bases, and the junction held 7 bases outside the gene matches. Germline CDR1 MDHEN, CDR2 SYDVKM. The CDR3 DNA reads TGTGCCAGCAGACCGTCGACAGGGGGCCACACTGAAGCTTTCTTT. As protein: CASRPSTGGHTEAFF.

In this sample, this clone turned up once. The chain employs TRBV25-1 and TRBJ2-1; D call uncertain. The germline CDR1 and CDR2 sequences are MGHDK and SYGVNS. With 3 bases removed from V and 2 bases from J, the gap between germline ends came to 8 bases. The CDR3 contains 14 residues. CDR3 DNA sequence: TGTGCCAGCAGTGACCTAGAACCCTACAATGAGCAGTTCTTC. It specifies CASSDLEPYNEQFF.

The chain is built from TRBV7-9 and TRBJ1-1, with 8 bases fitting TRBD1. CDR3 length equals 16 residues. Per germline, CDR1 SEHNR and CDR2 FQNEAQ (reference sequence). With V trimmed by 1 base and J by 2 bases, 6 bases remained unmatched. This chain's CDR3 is CASSLGSGQGNTEAFF. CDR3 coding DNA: TGTGCCAGCAGCTTAGGTAGCGGACAGGGAAACACTGAAGCTTTCTTT.

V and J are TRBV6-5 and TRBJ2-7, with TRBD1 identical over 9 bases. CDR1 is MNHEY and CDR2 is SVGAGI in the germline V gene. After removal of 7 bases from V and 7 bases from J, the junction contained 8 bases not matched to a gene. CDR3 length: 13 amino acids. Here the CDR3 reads CASKWTGAGEQYF. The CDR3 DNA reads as TGTGCCAGCAAGTGGACAGGGGCCGGGGAGCAGTACTTC.

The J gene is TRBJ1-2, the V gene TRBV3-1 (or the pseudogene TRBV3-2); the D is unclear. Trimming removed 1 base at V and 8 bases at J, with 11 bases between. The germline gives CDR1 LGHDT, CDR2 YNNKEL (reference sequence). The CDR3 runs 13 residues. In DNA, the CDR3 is TGTGCCAGCAGCCAAGTAGTGGGCGAAGGCTACACCTTC. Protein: CASSQVVGEGYTF.

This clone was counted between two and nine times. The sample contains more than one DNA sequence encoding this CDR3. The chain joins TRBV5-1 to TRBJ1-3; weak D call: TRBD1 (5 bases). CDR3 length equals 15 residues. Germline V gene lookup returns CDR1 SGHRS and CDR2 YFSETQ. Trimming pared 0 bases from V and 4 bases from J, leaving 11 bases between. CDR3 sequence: CASSLEGASGNTIYF. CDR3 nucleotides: TGCGCCAGCAGCTTGGAAGGGGCTTCGGGAAACACCATATATTTT. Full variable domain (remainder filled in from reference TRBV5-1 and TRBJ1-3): KAGVTQTPRYLIKTRGQQVTLSCSPISGHRSVSWYQQTPGQGLQFLFEYFSETQRNKGNFPGRFSGRQFSNSRSEMNVSTLELGDSALYLCASSLEGASGNTIYFGEGSWLTVV.

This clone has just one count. This CDR3 is CASSFPRVGGAGELFF. The CDR3 region has the DNA TGTGCCAGCAGCTTCCCTCGGGTAGGAGGGGCCGGGGAGCTGTTTTTT. The chain recombines TRBV7-9 with TRBJ2-2, with D perhaps matching TRBD2 (6 bases). V was clipped by 3 bases and J by 6 bases, with 17 bases between them. This CDR3 has 16 amino acids. The germline CDR1 and CDR2 sequences are SEHNR and FQNEAQ (reference sequence).

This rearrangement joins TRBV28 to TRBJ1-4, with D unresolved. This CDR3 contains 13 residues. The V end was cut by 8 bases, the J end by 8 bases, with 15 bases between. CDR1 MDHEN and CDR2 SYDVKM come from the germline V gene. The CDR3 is CASHDTSREKLFF. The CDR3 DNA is TGTGCCAGCCATGACACGTCCCGGGAAAAACTGTTTTTT. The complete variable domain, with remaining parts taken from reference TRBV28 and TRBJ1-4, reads DVKVTQSSRYLVKRTGEKVFLECVQDMDHENMFWYRQDPGLGLRLIYFSYDVKMKEKGDIPEGYSVSREKKERFSLILESASTNQTSMYLCASHDTSREKLFFGSGTQLSVL.